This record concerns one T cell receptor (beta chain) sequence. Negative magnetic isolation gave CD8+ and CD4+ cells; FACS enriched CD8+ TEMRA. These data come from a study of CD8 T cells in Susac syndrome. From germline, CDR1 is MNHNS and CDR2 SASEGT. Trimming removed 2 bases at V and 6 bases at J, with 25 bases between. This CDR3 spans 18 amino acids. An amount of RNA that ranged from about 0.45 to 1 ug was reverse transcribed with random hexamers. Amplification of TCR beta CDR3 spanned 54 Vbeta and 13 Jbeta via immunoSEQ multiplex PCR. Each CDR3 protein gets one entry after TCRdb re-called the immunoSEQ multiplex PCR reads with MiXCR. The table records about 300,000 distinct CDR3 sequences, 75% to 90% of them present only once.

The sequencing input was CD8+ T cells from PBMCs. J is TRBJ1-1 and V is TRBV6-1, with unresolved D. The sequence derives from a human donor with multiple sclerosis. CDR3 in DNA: TGTGCCAGCAGTGAATCGTCGGTAATGAGGGCTTGGGTGGCTGAAGCTTTCTTT. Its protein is CASSESSVMRAWVAEAFF.